Listed below are T cell receptor beta chains from one sample, sequenced in a study of blood T cell repertoires in COVID-19. The protocol was immunoSEQ multiplex PCR, while the TCRdb copy is restricted to in-frame clones and leaves out a portion. Among roughly 200,000 clones listed, 88% were seen once. Sequencing was performed on peripheral blood. These receptors were taken from a man aged 65 to 85 with acute or convalescent COVID-19. The CDR3 runs from the conserved cysteine through the conserved F or W. Each record gives: V gene, clone size, J gene, D gene, CDR3 protein, CDR3 DNA. D genes are given only for firm matches. Size tells how often a clone was seen (once, few, many) or the class of an expanded clone, and some rows leave it out.

v_gene: TRBV7-9
abundance: NA
j_gene: TRBJ2-1
d_gene: TRBD2
CDR3aa: CASSFGRIEQFF
CDR3nt: TGTGCCAGCAGCTTCGGGAGGATTGAGCAGTTCTTC

v_gene: TRBV2
abundance: NA
j_gene: TRBJ1-1
d_gene: NA
CDR3aa: CASSPGVTEAFF
CDR3nt: TGTGCCAGCAGTCCAGGGGTCACTGAAGCTTTCTTT

v_gene: TRBV27
abundance: once
j_gene: TRBJ1-5
d_gene: NA
CDR3aa: CASSLQAISPQHF
CDR3nt: TGTGCCAGCAGTTTACAGGCAATCAGCCCCCAGCATTTT

v_gene: TRBV27
abundance: NA
j_gene: TRBJ2-1
d_gene: TRBD2
CDR3aa: CASSLYSLAGGFNEQFF
CDR3nt: TGTGCCAGCAGTTTATATAGTCTAGCGGGAGGGTTCAATGAGCAGTTCTTC

v_gene: TRBV3-1/TRBV3-2
abundance: NA
j_gene: TRBJ2-2
d_gene: NA
CDR3aa: CASSTGRALYTGELFF
CDR3nt: TGTGCCAGCAGTACCGGCAGGGCCCTTTACACCGGGGAGCTGTTTTTT

v_gene: TRBV5-1
abundance: NA
j_gene: TRBJ2-1
d_gene: NA
CDR3aa: CASSLASRYNEQFF
CDR3nt: TGCGCCAGCAGCTTGGCTAGCAGATACAATGAGCAGTTCTTC

v_gene: TRBV7-2
abundance: few
j_gene: TRBJ2-7
d_gene: NA
CDR3aa: CASSRLGAPTGEQYF
CDR3nt: TGTGCCAGCAGCCGGTTAGGAGCCCCCACCGGGGAGCAGTACTTC

v_gene: TRBV5-5
abundance: NA
j_gene: TRBJ1-4
d_gene: NA
CDR3aa: CASSPLSGSTNEKLFF
CDR3nt: TGTGCCAGCAGCCCGCTGTCGGGGAGCACTAATGAAAAACTGTTTTTT

v_gene: TRBV19
abundance: many
j_gene: TRBJ1-1
d_gene: NA
CDR3aa: CASSMKAPGTEAFF
CDR3nt: TGTGCCAGTAGTATGAAGGCCCCGGGCACTGAAGCTTTCTTT

v_gene: TRBV10-3
abundance: NA
j_gene: TRBJ1-5
d_gene: TRBD1
CDR3aa: CAISSSDRENQPQHF
CDR3nt: TGTGCCATCAGCTCCTCAGACAGGGAAAATCAGCCCCAGCATTTT

v_gene: TRBV19
abundance: once
j_gene: TRBJ2-7
d_gene: TRBD2
CDR3aa: CASSIQTSTSGSYEQYF
CDR3nt: TGTGCCAGTAGTATCCAAACGTCGACTAGCGGGTCCTACGAGCAGTACTTC

v_gene: TRBV7-9
abundance: NA
j_gene: TRBJ1-1
d_gene: TRBD1
CDR3aa: CASSRDRGSFEAFF
CDR3nt: TGTGCCAGCAGCCGGGACAGGGGGTCCTTCGAAGCTTTCTTT

v_gene: TRBV27
abundance: NA
j_gene: TRBJ2-2
d_gene: TRBD2
CDR3aa: CASSFGGSKTGELFF
CDR3nt: TGTGCCAGCAGTTTCGGCGGGAGTAAGACCGGGGAGCTGTTTTTT

v_gene: TRBV29-1
abundance: NA
j_gene: TRBJ1-1
d_gene: TRBD1
CDR3aa: CSVAGGARDTEAFF
CDR3nt: TGCAGCGTTGCAGGGGGCGCGAGGGACACTGAAGCTTTCTTT

v_gene: TRBV29-1
abundance: many
j_gene: TRBJ2-2
d_gene: NA
CDR3aa: CSASKGASNTGELFF
CDR3nt: TGCAGCGCGTCCAAAGGGGCCTCGAACACCGGGGAGCTGTTTTTT

v_gene: TRBV6-1
abundance: NA
j_gene: TRBJ1-1
d_gene: NA
CDR3aa: CASSEGPGHGAEAFF
CDR3nt: TGTGCCAGCAGTGAAGGCCCTGGACACGGTGCTGAAGCTTTCTTT

v_gene: TRBV28
abundance: once
j_gene: TRBJ2-2
d_gene: TRBD2
CDR3aa: CASISGSTGELFF
CDR3nt: TGTGCCAGCATTAGCGGGAGTACCGGGGAGCTGTTTTTT

v_gene: TRBV5-1
abundance: once
j_gene: TRBJ2-1
d_gene: NA
CDR3aa: CASSLVGSRRNEQFF
CDR3nt: TGCGCCAGCAGCTTGGTCGGCAGCCGGAGAAATGAGCAGTTCTTC

v_gene: TRBV5-4
abundance: NA
j_gene: TRBJ1-2
d_gene: TRBD1
CDR3aa: CASSWPGTGYGYTF
CDR3nt: TGTGCCAGCAGCTGGCCCGGGACAGGCTATGGCTACACCTTC

v_gene: TRBV6-5
abundance: once
j_gene: TRBJ1-2
d_gene: NA
CDR3aa: CASDPGLKDGYTF
CDR3nt: TGTGCCAGCGATCCAGGCCTTAAGGATGGCTACACCTTC

v_gene: TRBV11-1
abundance: NA
j_gene: TRBJ2-1
d_gene: NA
CDR3aa: CASSLRGYINEQFF
CDR3nt: TGTGCCAGCAGCTTACGCGGGTACATCAATGAGCAGTTCTTC

v_gene: TRBV2
abundance: NA
j_gene: TRBJ1-5
d_gene: NA
CDR3aa: CASSEQGLGNQPQHF
CDR3nt: TGTGCCAGCAGTGAACAGGGTCTCGGCAATCAGCCCCAGCATTTT

v_gene: TRBV28
abundance: once
j_gene: TRBJ1-5
d_gene: NA
CDR3aa: CAVGLSSNQPQHF
CDR3nt: TGTGCCGTTGGACTCTCTTCCAATCAGCCCCAGCATTTT

v_gene: TRBV30
abundance: NA
j_gene: TRBJ2-2
d_gene: NA
CDR3aa: CAWRAQGITGELFF
CDR3nt: TGTGCCTGGAGAGCACAGGGAATCACCGGGGAGCTGTTTTTT

v_gene: TRBV6-6
abundance: NA
j_gene: TRBJ1-5
d_gene: TRBD1
CDR3aa: CASTRGTGNQPQHF
CDR3nt: TGTGCCAGCACCCGGGGGACAGGCAATCAGCCCCAGCATTTT

v_gene: TRBV5-1
abundance: NA
j_gene: TRBJ2-6
d_gene: TRBD2
CDR3aa: CASSLSGGAGANVLTF
CDR3nt: TGCGCCAGCAGCTTGTCTGGGGGGGCTGGGGCCAACGTCCTGACTTTC

v_gene: TRBV28
abundance: few
j_gene: TRBJ1-5
d_gene: TRBD1
CDR3aa: CASSLDRDSPSPGYQPQHF
CDR3nt: TGTGCCAGCAGTTTAGATCGGGACAGTCCCTCTCCGGGGTATCAGCCCCAGCATTTT

v_gene: TRBV7-2
abundance: NA
j_gene: TRBJ1-2
d_gene: NA
CDR3aa: CASSLSQGGYGYTF
CDR3nt: TGTGCCAGCAGCTTAAGCCAGGGAGGCTATGGCTACACCTTC

v_gene: TRBV19
abundance: NA
j_gene: TRBJ2-5
d_gene: NA
CDR3aa: CASSIGQSLTETQYF
CDR3nt: TGTGCCAGTAGTATAGGACAGTCGTTAACAGAGACCCAGTACTTC

v_gene: TRBV7-9
abundance: NA
j_gene: TRBJ2-7
d_gene: TRBD2
CDR3aa: CASSPPGLALSYEQYF
CDR3nt: TGTGCCAGCAGCCCCCCCGGACTAGCGCTTTCCTACGAGCAGTACTTC

v_gene: TRBV7-9
abundance: NA
j_gene: TRBJ2-6
d_gene: TRBD1
CDR3aa: CASSSRGLMANVLTF
CDR3nt: TGTGCCAGCAGCTCAAGGGGGCTTATGGCCAACGTCCTGACTTTC